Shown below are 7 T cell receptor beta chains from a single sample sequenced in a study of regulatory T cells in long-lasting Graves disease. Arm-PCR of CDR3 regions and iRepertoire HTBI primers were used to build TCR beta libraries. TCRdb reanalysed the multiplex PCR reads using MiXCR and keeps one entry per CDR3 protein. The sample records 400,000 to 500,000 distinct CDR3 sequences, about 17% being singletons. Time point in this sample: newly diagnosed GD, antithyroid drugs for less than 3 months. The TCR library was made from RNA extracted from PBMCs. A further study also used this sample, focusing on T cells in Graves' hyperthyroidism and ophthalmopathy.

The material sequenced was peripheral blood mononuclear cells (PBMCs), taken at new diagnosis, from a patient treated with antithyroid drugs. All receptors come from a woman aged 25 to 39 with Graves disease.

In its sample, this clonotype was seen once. The CDR3 DNA sequence: TGTGCCAGCAGTCCGGGTCGGGTTGGCATTCAGTACTTC. Amino acids: CASSPGRVGIQYF. This rearrangement joins TRBV6-1 to TRBJ2-4; D not resolved. Germline CDR1 and CDR2: MNHNS and SASEGT. The V end lost 5 bases, the J end lost 9 bases, and 14 bases lay between the germline ends. This CDR3 comprises 13 residues.

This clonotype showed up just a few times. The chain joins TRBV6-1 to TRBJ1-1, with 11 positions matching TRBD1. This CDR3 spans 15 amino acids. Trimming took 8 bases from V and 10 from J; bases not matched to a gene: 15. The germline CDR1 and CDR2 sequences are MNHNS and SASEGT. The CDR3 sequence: CASLDRDRGFRVAFF. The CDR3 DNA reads TGTGCCAGCCTCGACCGGGACAGGGGGTTCCGCGTAGCTTTCTTT.

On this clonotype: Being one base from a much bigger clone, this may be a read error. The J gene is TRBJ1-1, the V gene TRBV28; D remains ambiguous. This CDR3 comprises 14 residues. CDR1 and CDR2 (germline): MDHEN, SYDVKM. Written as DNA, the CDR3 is TGTGTCAGCATACGCAGTAACAAGGGCAATAAAGCTTTCTTT. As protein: CVSIRSNKGNKAFF.

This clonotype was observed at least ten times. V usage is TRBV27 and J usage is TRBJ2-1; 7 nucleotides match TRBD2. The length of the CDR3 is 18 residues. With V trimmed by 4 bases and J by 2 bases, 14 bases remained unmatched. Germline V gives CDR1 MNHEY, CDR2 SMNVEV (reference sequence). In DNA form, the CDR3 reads TGTGCCAGCAGTTCACCTTCCCGCAAGCGGGGAACCTACAATGAGCAGTTCTTC. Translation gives CASSSPSRKRGTYNEQFF.

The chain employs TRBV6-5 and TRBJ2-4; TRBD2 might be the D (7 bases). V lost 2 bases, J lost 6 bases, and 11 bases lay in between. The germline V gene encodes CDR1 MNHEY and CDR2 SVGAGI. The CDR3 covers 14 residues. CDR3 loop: CASSYAGAPNIQYF. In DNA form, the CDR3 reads TGTGCCAGCAGTTACGCGGGGGCCCCAAACATTCAGTACTTC.

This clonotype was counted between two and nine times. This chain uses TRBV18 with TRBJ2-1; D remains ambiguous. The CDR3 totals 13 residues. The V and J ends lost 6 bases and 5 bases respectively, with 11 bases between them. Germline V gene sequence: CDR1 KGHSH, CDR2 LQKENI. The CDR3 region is CASSHGYDNEQFF. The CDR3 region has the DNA TGTGCCAGCTCCCACGGTTATGACAATGAGCAGTTCTTC.

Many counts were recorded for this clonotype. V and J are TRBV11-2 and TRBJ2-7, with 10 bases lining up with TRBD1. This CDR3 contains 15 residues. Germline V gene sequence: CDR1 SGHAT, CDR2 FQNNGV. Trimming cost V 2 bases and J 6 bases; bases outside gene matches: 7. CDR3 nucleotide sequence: TGTGCCAGCAGCTTAATAGACAGGGGGCGCGTCGAGCAGTACTTC. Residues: CASSLIDRGRVEQYF.